These 5 T cell receptor beta chains share one sample of origin, sequenced in a study of T cells in women clearing cervical HPV infection. The data were produced by immunoSEQ multiplex PCR, yet TCRdb's version contains in-frame clones alone and is incomplete. The sample has more than 20,000 clones. Material for sequencing was blood buffy coat. These TCRs come from a woman aged 18-70 years with a cervical HPV16 infection that either progressed to CIN3+ or cleared (not recorded which).

Worth noting for this clone: The read halts 3 residues ahead of the CDR3 end, with the missing end drawn from the germline J gene. The chain combines TRBV18 with TRBJ2-6; a possible D gene is TRBD1 (6 bases). The germline V gene has CDR1 KGHSH and CDR2 LQKENI. The CDR3 loop spans 18 amino acids. V was trimmed by 5 bases and J by 1 base, leaving 18 bases between them. The CDR3 spells CASSTGIRSNSGANVLTF. CDR3 bases read: TGTGCCAGCTCAACAGGGATAAGGTCAAATTCTGGGGCCAACGTC.

Concerning this clone: The read ends 3 residues before the CDR3 terminus; that terminus is restored from the germline J gene. The gene calls are TRBV7-3 and TRBJ2-6; tentatively, D is TRBD1 (6 bases). Trimming stripped 5 bases from V and 0 bases from J, with 17 bases between. The length of the CDR3 is 18 residues. Germline CDR1 and CDR2: SGHTA and FQGTGA. The covered CDR3 bases are TGTGCCAGCAGCGCATACAGGGTTGAACCCTCTGGGGCCAACGTC. It translates to CASSAYRVEPSGANV. The full CDR3 sequence reads CASSAYRVEPSGANVLTF.

Details on this clone: The read falls 3 residues short of the CDR3 end, and the missing part is taken from the germline J gene. V gene TRBV5-1 combines with J gene TRBJ1-4; D gene uncertain. The CDR3 runs to 15 residues. In germline, CDR1 is SGHRS, CDR2 YFSETQ. Trimming removed 3 bases at V and 3 bases at J, with 12 bases between. CDR3 sequence: CASSSAGGSNEKLFF. The sequenced CDR3 bases are TGCGCCAGCAGCTCTGCCGGCGGATCTAATGAAAAA. The full variable domain, in which reference TRBV5-1 and TRBJ1-4 provide the parts outside the CDR3, is KAGVTQTPRYLIKTRGQQVTLSCSPISGHRSVSWYQQTPGQGLQFLFEYFSETQRNKGNFPGRFSGRQFSNSRSEMNVSTLELGDSALYLCASSSAGGSNEKLFFGSGTQLSVL.

With regard to this clone: The read ends 3 residues shy of where the CDR3 ends; the end is completed using the germline J gene. The chain recombines TRBV20-1 with TRBJ2-5; 10 nucleotides line up with TRBD2. CDR1 and CDR2 (germline): DFQATT, SNEGSKA (reference sequence). The CDR3 spans 16 residues. Trimming took 3 bases from V and 4 from J; bases not matched to a gene: 11. The CDR3 loop reads CSASELAGTFLETQYF. The CDR3 DNA, read in part, is TGCAGTGCTAGTGAACTAGCGGGGACCTTTTTAGAGACC.

As to this clone: The sequenced fragment ends 3 residues before the CDR3 boundary, so the rest is inferred from the germline J gene. The V and J genes are TRBV5-1 and TRBJ2-5; D might be TRBD1 (6 bases). The ends were cut back, 6 bases at V and 2 bases at J, with 11 bases in the middle. CDR3 length: 13 residues. Germline CDR1 SGHRS, CDR2 YFSETQ. The sequenced part of the CDR3 DNA is TGCGCCAGCAAGGAGACAGGACAAGAGACC. Protein: CASKETGQET. The CDR3 reads in full as CASKETGQETQYF. Combining the CDR3 with reference TRBV5-1 and TRBJ2-5 gives the whole variable domain KAGVTQTPRYLIKTRGQQVTLSCSPISGHRSVSWYQQTPGQGLQFLFEYFSETQRNKGNFPGRFSGRQFSNSRSEMNVSTLELGDSALYLCASKETGQETQYFGPGTRLLVL.